This T cell receptor (beta chain) came from a study of blood T cell repertoires in COVID-19. Study-wide context: PBMCs, B-cell-depleted T cells, or T cells were the source of the cDNA or gDNA that made up the material.

In the authors' workflow: Estimation of nucleated cell counts relied on the amplification of reference gene primers. Assay used: immunoSEQ multiplex PCR; TCRdb lists only in-frame clones, some missing. V and J calls plus clone size are reproduced from that table; the DNA served to infer D and trimming. The sample contains 90,000 to 150,000 clones, roughly 87% of which appear only once. This clone has a single count. This receptor was obtained from a human donor in a cohort sampled during active COVID-19. Sequenced material: peripheral blood.

The CDR3 is CASSLEGHDSTDTQYF. The CDR3 nucleotides are TGCGCCAGCAGCTTGGAAGGACACGATAGCACAGATACGCAGTATTTT. The chain couples TRBV5-1 to TRBJ2-3; D is perhaps TRBD1 (5 bases). V lost 0 bases to trimming and J lost 0 bases, with 11 bases between them. In germline, CDR1 is SGHRS, CDR2 YFSETQ. CDR3 length: 16 amino acids.